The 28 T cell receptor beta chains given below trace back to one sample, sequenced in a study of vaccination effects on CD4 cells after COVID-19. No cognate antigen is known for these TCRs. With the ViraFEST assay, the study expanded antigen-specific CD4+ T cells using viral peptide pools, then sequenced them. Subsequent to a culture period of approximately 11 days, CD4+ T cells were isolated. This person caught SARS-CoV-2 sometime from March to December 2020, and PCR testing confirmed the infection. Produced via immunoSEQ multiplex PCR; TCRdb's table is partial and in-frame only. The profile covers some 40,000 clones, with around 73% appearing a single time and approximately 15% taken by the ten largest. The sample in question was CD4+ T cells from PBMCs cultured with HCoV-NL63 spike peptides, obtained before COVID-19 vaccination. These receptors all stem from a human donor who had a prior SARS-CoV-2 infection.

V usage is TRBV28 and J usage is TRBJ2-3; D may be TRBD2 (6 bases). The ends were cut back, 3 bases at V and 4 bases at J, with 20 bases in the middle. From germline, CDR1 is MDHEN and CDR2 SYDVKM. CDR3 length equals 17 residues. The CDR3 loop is CASSFVRDSSLADTQYF. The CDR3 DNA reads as TGTGCCAGCAGTTTCGTCCGGGACTCTTCCCTCGCAGATACGCAGTATTTT. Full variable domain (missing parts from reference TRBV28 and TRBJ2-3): DVKVTQSSRYLVKRTGEKVFLECVQDMDHENMFWYRQDPGLGLRLIYFSYDVKMKEKGDIPEGYSVSREKKERFSLILESASTNQTSMYLCASSFVRDSSLADTQYFGPGTRLTVL.

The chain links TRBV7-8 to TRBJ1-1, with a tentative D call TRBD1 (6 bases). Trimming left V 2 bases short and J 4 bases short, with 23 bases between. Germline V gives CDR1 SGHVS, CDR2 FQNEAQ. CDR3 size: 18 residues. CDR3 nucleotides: TGTGCCAGCAGCTTAAATTACCCCCGGGGGGCGCGCGGCACTGAAGCTTTCTTT. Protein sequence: CASSLNYPRGARGTEAFF.

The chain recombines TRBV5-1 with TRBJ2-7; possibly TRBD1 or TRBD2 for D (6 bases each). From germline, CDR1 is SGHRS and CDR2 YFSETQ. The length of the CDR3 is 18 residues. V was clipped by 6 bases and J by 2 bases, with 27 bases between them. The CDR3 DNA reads TGCGCCAGCATGGGCCGACCGAGGGGGGTCCGTACCACCTACGAGCAGTACTTC. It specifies CASMGRPRGVRTTYEQYF.

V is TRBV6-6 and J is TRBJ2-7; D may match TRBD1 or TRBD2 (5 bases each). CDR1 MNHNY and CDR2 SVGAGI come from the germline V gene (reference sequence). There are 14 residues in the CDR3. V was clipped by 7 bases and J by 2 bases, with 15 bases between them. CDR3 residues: CASTLAGRTYEQYF. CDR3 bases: TGTGCCAGCACTTTGGCAGGGAGAACCTACGAGCAGTACTTC.

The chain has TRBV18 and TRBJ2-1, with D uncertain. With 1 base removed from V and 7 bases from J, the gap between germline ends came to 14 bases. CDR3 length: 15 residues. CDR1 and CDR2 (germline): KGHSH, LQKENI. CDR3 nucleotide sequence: TGTGCCAGCTCACCACGAACGGCTGATGGTAATGAGCAGTTCTTC. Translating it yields CASSPRTADGNEQFF. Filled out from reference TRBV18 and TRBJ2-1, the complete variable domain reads NAGVMQNPRHLVRRRGQEARLRCSPMKGHSHVYWYRQLPEEGLKFMVYLQKENIIDESGMPKERFSAEFPKEGPSILRIQQVVRGDSAAYFCASSPRTADGNEQFFGPGTRLTVL.

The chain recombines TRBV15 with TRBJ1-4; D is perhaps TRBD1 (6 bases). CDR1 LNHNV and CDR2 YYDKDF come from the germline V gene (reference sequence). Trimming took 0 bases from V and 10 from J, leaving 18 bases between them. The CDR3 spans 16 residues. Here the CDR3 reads CATSRDVWGKGGKLFF. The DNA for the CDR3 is TGTGCCACCAGCAGAGATGTATGGGGGAAAGGGGGAAAACTGTTTTTT.

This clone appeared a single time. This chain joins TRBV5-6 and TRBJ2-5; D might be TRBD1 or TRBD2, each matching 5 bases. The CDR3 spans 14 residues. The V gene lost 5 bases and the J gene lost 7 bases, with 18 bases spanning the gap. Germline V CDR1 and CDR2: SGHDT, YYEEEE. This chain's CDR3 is CASRFGTSPGTQYF. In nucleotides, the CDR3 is TGTGCCAGCAGATTCGGGACCTCACCCGGGACCCAGTACTTC.

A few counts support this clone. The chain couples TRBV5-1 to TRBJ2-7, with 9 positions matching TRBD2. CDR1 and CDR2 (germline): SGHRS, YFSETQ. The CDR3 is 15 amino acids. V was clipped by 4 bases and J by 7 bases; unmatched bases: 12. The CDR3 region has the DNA TGCGCCAGCAGCCCCCTCGCGGGAGGGCCTGGGGAGCAGTACTTC. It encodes CASSPLAGGPGEQYF.

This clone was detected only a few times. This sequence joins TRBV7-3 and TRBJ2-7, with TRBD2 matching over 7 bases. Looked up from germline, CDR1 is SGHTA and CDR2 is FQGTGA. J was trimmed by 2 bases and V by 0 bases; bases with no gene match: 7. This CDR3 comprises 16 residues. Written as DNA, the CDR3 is TGTGCCAGCAGCTTAACCCGGGCTAGCGGTACCTACGAGCAGTACTTC. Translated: CASSLTRASGTYEQYF.

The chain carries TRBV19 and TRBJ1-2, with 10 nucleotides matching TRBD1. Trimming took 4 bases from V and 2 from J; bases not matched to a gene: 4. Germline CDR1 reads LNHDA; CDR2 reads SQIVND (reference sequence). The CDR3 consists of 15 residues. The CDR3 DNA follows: TGTGCCAGTAGTACTATGACAGGGGGCAACTATGGCTACACCTTC. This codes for CASSTMTGGNYGYTF.

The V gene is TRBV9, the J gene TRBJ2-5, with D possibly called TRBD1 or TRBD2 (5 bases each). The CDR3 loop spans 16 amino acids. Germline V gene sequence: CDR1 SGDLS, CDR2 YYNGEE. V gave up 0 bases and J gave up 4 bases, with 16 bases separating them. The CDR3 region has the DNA TGTGCCAGCAGCGTAGGAGTCTCGGGGCTCGCAGAGACCCAGTACTTC. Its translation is CASSVGVSGLAETQYF.

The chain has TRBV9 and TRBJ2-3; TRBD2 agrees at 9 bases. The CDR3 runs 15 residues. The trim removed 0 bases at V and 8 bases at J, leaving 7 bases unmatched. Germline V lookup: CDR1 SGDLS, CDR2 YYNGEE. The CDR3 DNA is TGTGCCAGCAGCGTAGAGGCTAGCGGGGTAGGTACGCAGTATTTT. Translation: CASSVEASGVGTQYF.

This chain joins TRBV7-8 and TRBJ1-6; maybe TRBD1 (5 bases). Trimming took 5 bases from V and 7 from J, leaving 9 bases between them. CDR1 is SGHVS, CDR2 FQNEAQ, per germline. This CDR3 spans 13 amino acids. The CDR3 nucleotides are TGTGCCAGCAGCCGGGACGAGAATTCACCCCTCCACTTT. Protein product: CASSRDENSPLHF.

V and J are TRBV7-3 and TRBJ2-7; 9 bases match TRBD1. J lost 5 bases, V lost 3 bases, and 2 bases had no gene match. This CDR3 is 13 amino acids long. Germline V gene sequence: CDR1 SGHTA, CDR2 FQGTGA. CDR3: CASSLTGGNEQYF. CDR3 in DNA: TGTGCCAGCAGCTTGACAGGGGGGAACGAGCAGTACTTC.

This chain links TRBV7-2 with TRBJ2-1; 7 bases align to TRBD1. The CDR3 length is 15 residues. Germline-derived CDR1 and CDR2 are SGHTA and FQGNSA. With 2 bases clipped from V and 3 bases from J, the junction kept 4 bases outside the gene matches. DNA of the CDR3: TGTGCCAGCAGCTTACGACAGGGTAGCTACAATGAGCAGTTCTTC. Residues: CASSLRQGSYNEQFF.

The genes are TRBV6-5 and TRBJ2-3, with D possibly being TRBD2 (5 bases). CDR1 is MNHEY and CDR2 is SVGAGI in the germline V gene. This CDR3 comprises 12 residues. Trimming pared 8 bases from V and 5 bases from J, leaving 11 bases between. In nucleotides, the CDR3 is TGTGCCAGCTTAAGCGCGGGAGATACGCAGTATTTT. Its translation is CASLSAGDTQYF.

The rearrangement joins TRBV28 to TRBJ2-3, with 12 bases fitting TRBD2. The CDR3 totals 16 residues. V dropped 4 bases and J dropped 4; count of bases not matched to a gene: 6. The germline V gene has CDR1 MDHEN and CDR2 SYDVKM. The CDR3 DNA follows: TGTGCCAGCAGTTCAAGACTAGCGGGGGACTCAGATACGCAGTATTTT. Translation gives CASSSRLAGDSDTQYF.

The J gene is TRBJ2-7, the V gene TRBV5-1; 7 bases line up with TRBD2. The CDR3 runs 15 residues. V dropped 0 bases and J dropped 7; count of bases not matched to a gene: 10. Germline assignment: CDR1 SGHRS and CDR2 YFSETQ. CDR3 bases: TGCGCCAGCAGCTTGGGGGCGGGAGTGTCGCAAGAGCAGTACTTC. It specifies CASSLGAGVSQEQYF.

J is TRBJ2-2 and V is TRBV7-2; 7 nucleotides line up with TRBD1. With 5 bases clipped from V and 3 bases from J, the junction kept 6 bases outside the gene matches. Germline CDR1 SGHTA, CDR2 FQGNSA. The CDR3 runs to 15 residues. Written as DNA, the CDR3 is TGTGCCAGCAGCCCAAACAGGGGAGACACCGGGGAGCTGTTTTTT. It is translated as CASSPNRGDTGELFF.

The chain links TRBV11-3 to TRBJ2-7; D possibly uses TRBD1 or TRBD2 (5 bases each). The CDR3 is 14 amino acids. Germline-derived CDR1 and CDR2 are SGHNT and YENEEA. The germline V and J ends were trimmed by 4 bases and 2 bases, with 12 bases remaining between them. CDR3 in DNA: TGTGCCAGCAGCTCGGGACGGTCTCCCTACGAGCAGTACTTC. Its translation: CASSSGRSPYEQYF.

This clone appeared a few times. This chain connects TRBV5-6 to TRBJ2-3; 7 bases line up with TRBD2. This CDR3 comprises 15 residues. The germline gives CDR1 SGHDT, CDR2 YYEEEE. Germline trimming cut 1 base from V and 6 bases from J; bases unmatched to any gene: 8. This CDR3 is CASSLWREQWDTQYF. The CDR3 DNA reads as TGTGCCAGCAGCTTGTGGCGGGAGCAGTGGGATACGCAGTATTTT.

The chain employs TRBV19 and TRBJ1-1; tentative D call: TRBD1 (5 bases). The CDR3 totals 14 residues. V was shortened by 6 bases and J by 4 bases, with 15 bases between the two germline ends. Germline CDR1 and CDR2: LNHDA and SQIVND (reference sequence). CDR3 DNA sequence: TGTGCCAGTAGACTCAGGGAGTTGGGCACTGAAGCTTTCTTT. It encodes CASRLRELGTEAFF.

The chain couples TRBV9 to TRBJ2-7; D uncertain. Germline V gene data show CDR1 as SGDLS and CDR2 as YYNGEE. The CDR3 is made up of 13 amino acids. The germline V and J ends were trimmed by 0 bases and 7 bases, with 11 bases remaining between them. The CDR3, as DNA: TGTGCCAGCAGCGTAGAAGGCGGCCGGGAGCAGTACTTC. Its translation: CASSVEGGREQYF.

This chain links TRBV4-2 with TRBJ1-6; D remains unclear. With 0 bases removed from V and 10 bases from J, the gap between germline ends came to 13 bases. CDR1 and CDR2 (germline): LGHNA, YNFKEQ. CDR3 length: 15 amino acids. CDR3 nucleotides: TGTGCCAGCAGCCAAGAATGGTTGGGAAAGTCACCCCTCCACTTT. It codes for CASSQEWLGKSPLHF.

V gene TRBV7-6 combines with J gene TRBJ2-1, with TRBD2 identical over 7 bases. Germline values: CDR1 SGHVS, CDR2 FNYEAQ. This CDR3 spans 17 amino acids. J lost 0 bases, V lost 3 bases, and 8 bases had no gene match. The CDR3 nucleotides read TGTGCCAGCAGCTTTGGGCTAGCGGCCCTCTCCTACAATGAGCAGTTCTTC. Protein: CASSFGLAALSYNEQFF.

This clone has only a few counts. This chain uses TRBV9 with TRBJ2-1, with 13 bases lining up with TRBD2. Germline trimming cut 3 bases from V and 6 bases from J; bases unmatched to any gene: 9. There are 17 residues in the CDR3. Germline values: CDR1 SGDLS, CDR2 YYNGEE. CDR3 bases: TGTGCCAGCAGCGCCCGGATGGGACTAGCGGGAAGCAATGAGCAGTTCTTC. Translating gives CASSARMGLAGSNEQFF.

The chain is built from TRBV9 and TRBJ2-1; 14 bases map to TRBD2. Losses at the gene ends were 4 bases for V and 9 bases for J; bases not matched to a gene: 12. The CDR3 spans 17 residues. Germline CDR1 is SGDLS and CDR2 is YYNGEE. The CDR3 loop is CASSKGGGLAGESEQFF. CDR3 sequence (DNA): TGTGCCAGCAGCAAGGGGGGGGGACTAGCGGGAGAGAGTGAGCAGTTCTTC.

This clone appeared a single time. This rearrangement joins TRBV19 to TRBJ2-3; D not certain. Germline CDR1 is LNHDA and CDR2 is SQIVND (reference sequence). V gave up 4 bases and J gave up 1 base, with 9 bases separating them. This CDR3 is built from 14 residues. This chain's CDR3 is CASSNTGRTDTQYF. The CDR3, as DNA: TGTGCCAGTAGTAATACGGGCCGCACAGATACGCAGTATTTT.